The 8 T cell receptor beta chains below were found in one sample sequenced in a study of blood T cell repertoires in COVID-19. TCRdb keeps only in-frame clones here, not all; method: immunoSEQ multiplex PCR. The repertoire holds 140,000 to 150,000 clones, with roughly 87% as singletons. Input material: peripheral blood. Receptor source: a man aged 65 to 85 with acute or convalescent COVID-19.

This sequence joins TRBV18 and TRBJ2-1; 11 positions agree with TRBD1. The CDR3 loop spans 16 amino acids. Germline CDR1 is KGHSH and CDR2 is LQKENI. The V segment lost 2 bases and the J segment 7 bases; nucleotides outside the gene matches: 7. The CDR3 is CASSPKLGTGGNEQFF. The CDR3 DNA reads as TGTGCCAGCTCACCAAAACTCGGGACAGGGGGTAATGAGCAGTTCTTC.

The V gene is TRBV5-4, the J gene TRBJ2-3; no definite D call. The V and J ends lost 2 bases and 1 base respectively, with 8 bases between them. CDR1 and CDR2 (germline): SGHNT, YYREEE (reference sequence). The CDR3 spans 14 residues. CDR3 in DNA: TGTGCCAGCAGCTTTTACGGAGGCACAGATACGCAGTATTTT. Protein sequence: CASSFYGGTDTQYF.

The V call is TRBV5-1, the J call TRBJ2-7; 7 positions agree with TRBD1. This CDR3 has 19 amino acids. CDR1 and CDR2 (germline): SGHRS, YFSETQ. Germline trimming cut 0 bases from V and 3 bases from J; bases unmatched to any gene: 18. The CDR3 loop reads CASSLAMNRGNPALYEQYF. The CDR3 nucleotides read TGCGCCAGCAGCTTGGCCATGAACAGGGGCAACCCAGCCCTCTACGAGCAGTACTTC.

The J gene is TRBJ1-4, the V gene TRBV5-8; D is unclear. Looked up from germline, CDR1 is SGHTS and CDR2 is YDEGEE. V was pared by 4 bases and J by 0 bases, with 7 bases between. CDR3 length: 14 residues. The CDR3 sequence is CASSRSATNEKLFF. CDR3 coding DNA: TGTGCCAGCAGCCGCAGTGCAACTAATGAAAAACTGTTTTTT.

V gene TRBV5-1 combines with J gene TRBJ1-2; possible D gene TRBD1, 6 bases. The CDR3 runs 16 residues. Per the germline V gene, CDR1 is SGHRS and CDR2 is YFSETQ. V lost 3 bases, J lost 2 bases, and 17 bases lay in between. The CDR3 coding sequence is TGCGCCAGCAGCTCGCTCGGGGGGCAGCTAAACTATGGCTACACCTTC. It encodes CASSSLGGQLNYGYTF.

V gene TRBV5-4 combines with J gene TRBJ1-1; tentatively, D is TRBD1 (5 bases). The CDR3 consists of 17 residues. Germline lookup yields CDR1 SGHNT and CDR2 YYREEE (reference sequence). V was trimmed by 4 bases and J by 0 bases, leaving 19 bases between them. CDR3 protein: CASSPGGTGKMNTEAFF. For the CDR3, the DNA is TGTGCCAGCAGCCCGGGAGGGACGGGTAAAATGAACACTGAAGCTTTCTTT.

This clone appeared a few times. The chain employs TRBV14 and TRBJ1-2; 7 positions match TRBD1. The V and J ends lost 4 bases and 8 bases, in that order; junction bases with no gene match: 7. The CDR3 sequence is 13 residues long. The germline CDR1 and CDR2 sequences are SGHDN and FVKESK. The CDR3 DNA is TGTGCCAGCAGCCGACAGGGATATGGCGGCTACACCTTC. Encoded protein: CASSRQGYGGYTF.

The gene calls are TRBV7-2 and TRBJ1-1; possibly TRBD1 for D (6 bases). CDR1 and CDR2 (germline): SGHTA, FQGNSA. CDR3 length: 15 amino acids. The V end lost 5 bases, the J end lost 0 bases, and 13 bases lay between the germline ends. The CDR3 loop reads CASSPQTGMNTEAFF. The CDR3 DNA sequence: TGTGCCAGCAGCCCGCAGACAGGAATGAACACTGAAGCTTTCTTT.